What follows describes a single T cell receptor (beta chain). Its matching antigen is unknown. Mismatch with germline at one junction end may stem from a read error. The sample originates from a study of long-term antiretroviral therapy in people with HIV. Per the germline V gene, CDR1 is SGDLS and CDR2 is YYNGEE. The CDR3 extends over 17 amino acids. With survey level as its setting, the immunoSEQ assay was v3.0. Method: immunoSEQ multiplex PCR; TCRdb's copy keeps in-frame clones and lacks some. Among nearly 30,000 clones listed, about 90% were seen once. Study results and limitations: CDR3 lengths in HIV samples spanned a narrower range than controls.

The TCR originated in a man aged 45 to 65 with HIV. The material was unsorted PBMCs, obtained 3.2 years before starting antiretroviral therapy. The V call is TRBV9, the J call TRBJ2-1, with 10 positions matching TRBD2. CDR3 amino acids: CASSVTLGTSAYNEQFF. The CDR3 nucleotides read TGTGCCAGCAGCGTTACTCTGGGGACTAGCGCTTACAATGAACAGTTCTTC.